The 9 T cell receptor beta chains below were found in one sample sequenced in a study of early T cells in non-severe SARS-CoV-2 infection. TCRdb ran MiXCR on the 5' RACE reads and lists one entry per CDR3 protein. This table holds about 39,000 distinct CDR3 sequences, 4.5% to 7% found once. Sample: whole blood, taken at baseline. The receptors derive from an adult who was a healthcare worker with PCR-confirmed SARS-CoV-2 infection or an uninfected control (not recorded which).

This clonotype was picked up a small number of times. The V call is TRBV12-3 or TRBV12-4, the J call TRBJ2-2; D is possibly TRBD2 (6 bases). With 0 bases removed from V and 6 bases from J, the gap between germline ends came to 8 bases. The CDR3 totals 14 residues. In DNA form, the CDR3 reads TGTGCCAGCAGTTTAGCTCCGGGGGCCGGGGAGCTGTTTTTT. Translated: CASSLAPGAGELFF.

This clonotype was detected many times. This chain joins TRBV9 and TRBJ2-1, with 13 bases fitting TRBD2. This CDR3 contains 17 residues. V was clipped by 5 bases and J by 5 bases; unmatched bases: 10. Germline-derived CDR1 and CDR2 are SGDLS and YYNGEE. CDR3 amino acids: CASSPGLAGAPDNEQFF. CDR3 in DNA: TGTGCCAGCAGTCCCGGACTAGCGGGAGCCCCCGACAATGAGCAGTTCTTC.

This clonotype was seen many times. V gene TRBV12-3 or TRBV12-4 combines with J gene TRBJ2-4; D perhaps matches TRBD2 (5 bases). Trimming removed 6 bases at V and 0 bases at J, with 15 bases between. This CDR3 region has 16 residues. CDR3 residues: CASSLPVGGAKNIQYF. Written as DNA, the CDR3 is TGTGCCAGCAGCCTCCCGGTCGGAGGAGCCAAAAACATTCAGTACTTC.

This clonotype was detected many times. For the CDR3, the DNA is TGTGCCAGCAGCCCCCCCGGACAGGGGACCACCGGGGAGCTGTTTTTT. It specifies CASSPPGQGTTGELFF. The chain uses TRBV12-3 or TRBV12-4 and TRBJ2-2; 9 nucleotides align to TRBD1. V was clipped by 6 bases and J by 4 bases; unmatched bases: 9. CDR3 length equals 16 residues.

This chain links TRBV4-1 with TRBJ1-3; D perhaps matches TRBD1 (5 bases). CDR3 length: 18 amino acids. Germline CDR1 is MGHRA and CDR2 is YSYEKL. V lost 2 bases, J lost 0 bases, and 17 bases lay in between. CDR3 amino acids: CASSQRGFMGGSGNTIYF. CDR3 sequence (DNA): TGCGCCAGCAGCCAAAGGGGTTTTATGGGGGGCTCTGGAAACACCATATATTTT.

This clonotype was seen ten or more times. V is TRBV14 and J is TRBJ1-2; D is perhaps TRBD1 (6 bases). The CDR3 is made up of 17 amino acids. Germline assignment: CDR1 SGHDN and CDR2 FVKESK. Trimming removed 3 bases at V and 8 bases at J, with 25 bases between. The CDR3 DNA is TGTGCCAGCAGCCAGGTCACATCGGTCCGGGGGCTGAAAGGCTACACCTTC. Translation gives CASSQVTSVRGLKGYTF.

This clonotype has a count of ten or more. V is TRBV20-1 and J is TRBJ2-4, with a weak D call TRBD1 (6 bases). Between the trimmed V and J ends, which lost 5 bases and 5 bases, there was a span of 16 bases. From germline, CDR1 is DFQATT and CDR2 SNEGSKA (reference sequence). This CDR3 has 14 amino acids. The CDR3 loop reads CSASLQGAQNIQYF. Here the CDR3 DNA reads TGCAGTGCTTCCCTACAGGGTGCCCAAAACATTCAGTACTTC.

This clonotype was seen at least ten times. V usage is TRBV6-5 and J usage is TRBJ2-1; D gene uncertain. The CDR3 contains 14 residues. The V and J ends lost 3 bases and 2 bases respectively, with 8 bases between them. Per the germline V gene, CDR1 is MNHEY and CDR2 is SVGAGI. The chain's CDR3 is CASSYSRTYNEQFF. CDR3 nucleotide sequence: TGTGCCAGCAGTTATAGTAGGACCTACAATGAGCAGTTCTTC.

This clonotype was counted at least ten times. The genes are TRBV13 and TRBJ1-2; D gene uncertain. V lost 1 base and J 4 bases, leaving 13 bases between the germline ends. Germline CDR1 PRHDT, CDR2 FYEKMQ (reference sequence). The CDR3 totals 15 residues. The CDR3 spells CASSLVSRIGYGYTF. CDR3 bases: TGTGCCAGCAGCTTAGTGTCCAGGATAGGCTATGGCTACACCTTC.